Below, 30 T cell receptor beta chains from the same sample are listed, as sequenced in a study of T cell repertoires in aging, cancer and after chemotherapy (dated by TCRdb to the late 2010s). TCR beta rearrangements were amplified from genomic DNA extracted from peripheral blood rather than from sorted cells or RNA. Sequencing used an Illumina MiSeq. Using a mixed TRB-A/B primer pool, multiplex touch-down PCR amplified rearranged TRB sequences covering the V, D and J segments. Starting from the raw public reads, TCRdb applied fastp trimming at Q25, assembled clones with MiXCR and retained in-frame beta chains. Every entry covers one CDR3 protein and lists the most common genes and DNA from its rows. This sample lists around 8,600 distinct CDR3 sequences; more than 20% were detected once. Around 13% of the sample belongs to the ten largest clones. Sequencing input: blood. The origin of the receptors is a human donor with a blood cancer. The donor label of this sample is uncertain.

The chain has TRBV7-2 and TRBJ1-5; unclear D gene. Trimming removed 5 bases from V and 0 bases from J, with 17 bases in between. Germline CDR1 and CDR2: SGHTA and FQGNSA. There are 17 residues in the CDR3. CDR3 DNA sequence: TGTGCCAGCAGCCACGGCCCGAGGAGACATAGCAATCAGCCCCAGCATTTT. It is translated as CASSHGPRRHSNQPQHF.

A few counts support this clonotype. The CDR3 protein is CASSLGPFYNEQFF. CDR3 DNA sequence: TGTGCCAGCAGTTTAGGGCCCTTTTACAATGAGCAGTTCTTC. V and J are TRBV27 and TRBJ2-1; D is uncertain. Germline assignment: CDR1 MNHEY and CDR2 SMNVEV (reference sequence). The CDR3 runs 14 residues. Trimming left V 2 bases short and J 4 bases short, with 9 bases between.

The CDR3 DNA follows: TGTGCCAGCAGTTACCGGCCAGACCATCAGCCCCAGCATTTT. This codes for CASSYRPDHQPQHF. The rearrangement uses TRBV6-5 and TRBJ1-5; D uncertain. Between the trimmed V and J ends, which lost 2 bases and 5 bases, there was a span of 10 bases. The CDR3 has 14 residues. Germline loops: CDR1 MNHEY, CDR2 SVGAGI.

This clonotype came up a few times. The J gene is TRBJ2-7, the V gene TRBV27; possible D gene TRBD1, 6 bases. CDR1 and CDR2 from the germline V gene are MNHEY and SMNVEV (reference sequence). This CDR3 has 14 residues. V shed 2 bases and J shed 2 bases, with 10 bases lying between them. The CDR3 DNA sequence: TGTGCCAGCAGTTTACGTGACAGGACCTACGAGCAGTACTTC. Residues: CASSLRDRTYEQYF.

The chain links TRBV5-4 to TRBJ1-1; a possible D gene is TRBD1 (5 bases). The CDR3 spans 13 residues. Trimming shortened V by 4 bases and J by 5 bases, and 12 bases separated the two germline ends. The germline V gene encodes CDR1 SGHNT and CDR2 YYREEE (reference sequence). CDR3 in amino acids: CASSRGSGTEAFF. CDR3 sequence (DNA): TGTGCCAGCAGCCGGGGCTCGGGGACTGAAGCTTTCTTT.

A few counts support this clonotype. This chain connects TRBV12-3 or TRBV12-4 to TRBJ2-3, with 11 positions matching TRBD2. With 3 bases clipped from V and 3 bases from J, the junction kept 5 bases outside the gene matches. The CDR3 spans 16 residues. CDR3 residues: CASSFLGTSGTDTQYF. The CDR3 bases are TGTGCCAGCAGTTTCTTGGGGACTAGCGGAACAGATACGCAGTATTTT.

The CDR3, as DNA: TGTGCCAGCAGTTATGCCGGGACAGGGGGCGCACGGGAGCTGTTTTTT. Its protein product is CASSYAGTGGARELFF. The chain couples TRBV27 to TRBJ2-2; 12 bases line up with TRBD1. V dropped 4 bases and J dropped 9; count of bases not matched to a gene: 9. Germline CDR1 reads MNHEY; CDR2 reads SMNVEV (reference sequence). The CDR3 runs to 16 residues.

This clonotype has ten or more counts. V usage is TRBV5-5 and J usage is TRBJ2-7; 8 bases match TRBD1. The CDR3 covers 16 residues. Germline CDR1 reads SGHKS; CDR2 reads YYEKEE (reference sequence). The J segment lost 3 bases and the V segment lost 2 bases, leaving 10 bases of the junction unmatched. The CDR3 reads CASSLLAGQGGYEQYF. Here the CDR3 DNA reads TGTGCCAGCAGCTTATTGGCCGGACAGGGAGGCTACGAGCAGTACTTC.

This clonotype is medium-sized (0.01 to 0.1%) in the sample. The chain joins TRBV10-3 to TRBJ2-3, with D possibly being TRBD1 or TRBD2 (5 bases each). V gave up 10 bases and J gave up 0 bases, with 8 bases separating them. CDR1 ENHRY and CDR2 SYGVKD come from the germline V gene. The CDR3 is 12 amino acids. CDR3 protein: CATRESTDTQYF. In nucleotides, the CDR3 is TGTGCCACCAGGGAGAGCACAGATACGCAGTATTTT.

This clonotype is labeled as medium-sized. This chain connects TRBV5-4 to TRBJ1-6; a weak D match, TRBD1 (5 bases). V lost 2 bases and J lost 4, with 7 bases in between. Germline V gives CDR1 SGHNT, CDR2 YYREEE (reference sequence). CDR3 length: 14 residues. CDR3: CASSFEGYNSPLHF. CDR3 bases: TGTGCCAGCAGCTTCGAGGGGTATAATTCACCCCTCCACTTT.

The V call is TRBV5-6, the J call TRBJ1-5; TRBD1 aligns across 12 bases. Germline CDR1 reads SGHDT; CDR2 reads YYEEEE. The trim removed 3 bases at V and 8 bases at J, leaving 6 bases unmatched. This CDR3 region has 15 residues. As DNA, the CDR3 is TGTGCCAGCAGCTCGGGACAGGGGGCACCGGAGCCCCAGCATTTT. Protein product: CASSSGQGAPEPQHF.

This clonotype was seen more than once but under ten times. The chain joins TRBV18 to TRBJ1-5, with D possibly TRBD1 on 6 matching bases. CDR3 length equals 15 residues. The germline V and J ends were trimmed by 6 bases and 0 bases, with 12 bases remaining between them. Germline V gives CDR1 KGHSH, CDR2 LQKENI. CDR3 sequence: CASSQTGGSNQPQHF. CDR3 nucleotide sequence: TGTGCCAGCTCCCAGACAGGTGGTAGCAATCAGCCCCAGCATTTT.

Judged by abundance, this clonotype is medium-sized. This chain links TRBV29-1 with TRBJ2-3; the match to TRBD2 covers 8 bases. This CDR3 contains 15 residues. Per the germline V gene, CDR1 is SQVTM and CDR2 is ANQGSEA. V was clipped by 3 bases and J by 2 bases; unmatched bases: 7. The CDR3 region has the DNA TGCAGCGTTGACTGGCGGGAGGACCCCACAGATACGCAGTATTTT. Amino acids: CSVDWREDPTDTQYF.

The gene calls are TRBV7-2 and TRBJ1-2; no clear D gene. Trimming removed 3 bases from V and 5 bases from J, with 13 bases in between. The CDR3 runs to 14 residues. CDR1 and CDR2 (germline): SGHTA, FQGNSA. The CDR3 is CASSLTNFQYGYTF. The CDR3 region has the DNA TGTGCCAGCAGCTTGACAAATTTTCAGTATGGCTACACCTTC.

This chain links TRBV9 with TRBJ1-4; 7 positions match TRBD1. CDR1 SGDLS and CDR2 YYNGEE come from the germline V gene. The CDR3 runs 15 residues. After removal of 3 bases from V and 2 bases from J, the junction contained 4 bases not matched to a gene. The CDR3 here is CASSDRDSTNEKLFF. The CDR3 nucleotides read TGTGCCAGCAGCGACCGGGACAGCACTAATGAAAAACTGTTTTTT.

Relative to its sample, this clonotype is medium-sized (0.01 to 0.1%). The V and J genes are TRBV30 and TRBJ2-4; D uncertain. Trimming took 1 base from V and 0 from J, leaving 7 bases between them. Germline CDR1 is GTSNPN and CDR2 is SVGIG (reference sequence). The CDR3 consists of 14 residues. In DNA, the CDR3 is TGTGCCTGGAGTGGGCCGATAGCCAAAAACATTCAGTACTTC. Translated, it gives CAWSGPIAKNIQYF.

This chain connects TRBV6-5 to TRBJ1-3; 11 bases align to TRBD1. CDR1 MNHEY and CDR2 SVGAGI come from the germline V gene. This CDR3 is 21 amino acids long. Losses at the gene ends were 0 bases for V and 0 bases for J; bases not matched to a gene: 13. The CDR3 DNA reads TGTGCCAGCAGTTACTCGCGGCCCGGGACAGGGGGACAAACCTCTGGAAACACCATATATTTT. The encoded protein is CASSYSRPGTGGQTSGNTIYF.

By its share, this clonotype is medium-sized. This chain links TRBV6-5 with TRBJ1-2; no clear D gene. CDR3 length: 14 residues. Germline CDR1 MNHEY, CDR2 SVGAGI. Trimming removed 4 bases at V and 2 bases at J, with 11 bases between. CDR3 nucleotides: TGTGCCAGCAGTTCGGGCAGTGTAAACTATGGCTACACCTTC. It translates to CASSSGSVNYGYTF.

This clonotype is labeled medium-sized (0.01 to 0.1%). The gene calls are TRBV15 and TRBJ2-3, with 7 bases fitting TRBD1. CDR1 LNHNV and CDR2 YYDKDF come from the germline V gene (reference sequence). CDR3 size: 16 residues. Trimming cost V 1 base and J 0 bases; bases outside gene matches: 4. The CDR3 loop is CATSRGQGPSTDTQYF. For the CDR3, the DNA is TGTGCCACCAGCAGAGGACAGGGCCCTAGCACAGATACGCAGTATTTT.

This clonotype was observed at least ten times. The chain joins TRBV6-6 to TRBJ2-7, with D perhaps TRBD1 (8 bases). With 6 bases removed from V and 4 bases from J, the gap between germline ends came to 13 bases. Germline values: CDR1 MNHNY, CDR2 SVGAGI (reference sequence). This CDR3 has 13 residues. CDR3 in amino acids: CASRDREGYEQYF. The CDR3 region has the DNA TGTGCCAGCAGGGACAGGGAGGGTTACGAGCAGTACTTC.

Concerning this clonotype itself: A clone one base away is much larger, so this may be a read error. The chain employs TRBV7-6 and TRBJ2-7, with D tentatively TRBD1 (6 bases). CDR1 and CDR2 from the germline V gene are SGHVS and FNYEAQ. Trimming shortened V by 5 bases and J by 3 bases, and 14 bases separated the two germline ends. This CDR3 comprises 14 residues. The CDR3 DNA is TGTGCCAGCAGCACACGGGACATCGACTACGAGCAGTACTTC. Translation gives CASSTRDIDYEQYF.

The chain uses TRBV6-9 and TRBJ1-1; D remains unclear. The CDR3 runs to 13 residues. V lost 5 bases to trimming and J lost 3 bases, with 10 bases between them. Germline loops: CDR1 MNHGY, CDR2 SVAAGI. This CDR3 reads CASSGNGYTEAFF. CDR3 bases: TGTGCCAGCAGTGGAAATGGATACACTGAAGCTTTCTTT.

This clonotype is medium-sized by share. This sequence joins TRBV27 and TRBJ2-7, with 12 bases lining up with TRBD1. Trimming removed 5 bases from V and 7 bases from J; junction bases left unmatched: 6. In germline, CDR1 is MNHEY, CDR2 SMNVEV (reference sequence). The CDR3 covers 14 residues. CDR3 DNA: TGTGCCAGCAGTCCGGGACAGGGGGCGCAGGAGCAGTACTTC. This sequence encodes CASSPGQGAQEQYF.

The CDR3 protein is CAWTGGRMNTEAFF. CDR3 in DNA: TGTGCCTGGACAGGAGGGCGTATGAACACTGAAGCTTTCTTT. The chain recombines TRBV30 with TRBJ1-1; D not certain. V lost 4 bases and J lost 0, with 12 bases in between. Germline assignment: CDR1 GTSNPN and CDR2 SVGIG (reference sequence). CDR3 size: 14 residues.

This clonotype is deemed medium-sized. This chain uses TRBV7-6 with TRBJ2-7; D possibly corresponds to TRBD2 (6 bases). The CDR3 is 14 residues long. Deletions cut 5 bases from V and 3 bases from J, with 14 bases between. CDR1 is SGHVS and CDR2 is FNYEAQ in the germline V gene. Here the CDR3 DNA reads TGTGCCAGCAGCCCGGGAGCCGGCGGCTACGAGCAGTACTTC. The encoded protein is CASSPGAGGYEQYF.

CDR3 bases: TGTGCCAGCAGCCTTGATCAGTCGGGCAATGAGCAGTTCTTC. Protein sequence: CASSLDQSGNEQFF. The chain is built from TRBV7-9 and TRBJ2-1; no reliable D call. V lost 5 bases and J 6 bases, leaving 14 bases between the germline ends. The germline CDR1 and CDR2 sequences are SEHNR and FQNEAQ (reference sequence). This CDR3 contains 14 residues.

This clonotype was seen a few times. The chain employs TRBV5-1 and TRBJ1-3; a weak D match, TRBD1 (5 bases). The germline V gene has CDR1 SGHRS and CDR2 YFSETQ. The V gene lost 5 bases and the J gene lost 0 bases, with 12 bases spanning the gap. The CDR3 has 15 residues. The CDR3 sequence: CASSSGVFSGNTIYF. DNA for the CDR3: TGCGCCAGCAGTTCGGGGGTTTTCTCTGGAAACACCATATATTTT.

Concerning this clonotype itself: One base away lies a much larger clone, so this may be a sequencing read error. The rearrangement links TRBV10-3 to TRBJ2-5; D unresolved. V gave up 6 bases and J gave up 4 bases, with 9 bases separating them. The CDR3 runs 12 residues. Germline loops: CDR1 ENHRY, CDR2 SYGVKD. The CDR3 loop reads CAISFVGETQYF. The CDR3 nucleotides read TGTGCCATCAGCTTTGTCGGAGAGACCCAGTACTTC.

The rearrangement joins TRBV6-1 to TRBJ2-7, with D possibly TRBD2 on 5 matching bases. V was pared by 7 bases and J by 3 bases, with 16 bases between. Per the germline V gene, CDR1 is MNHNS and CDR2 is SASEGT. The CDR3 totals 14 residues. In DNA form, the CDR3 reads TGTGCCAGCACCACGAGACTACCGGGCTACGAGCAGTACTTC. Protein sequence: CASTTRLPGYEQYF.

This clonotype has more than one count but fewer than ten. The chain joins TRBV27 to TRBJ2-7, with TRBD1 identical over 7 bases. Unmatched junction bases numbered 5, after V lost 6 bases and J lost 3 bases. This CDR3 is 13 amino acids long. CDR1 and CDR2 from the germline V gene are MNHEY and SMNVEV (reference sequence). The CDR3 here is CASREQGNYEQYF. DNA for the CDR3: TGTGCCAGCAGGGAACAGGGGAACTACGAGCAGTACTTC.